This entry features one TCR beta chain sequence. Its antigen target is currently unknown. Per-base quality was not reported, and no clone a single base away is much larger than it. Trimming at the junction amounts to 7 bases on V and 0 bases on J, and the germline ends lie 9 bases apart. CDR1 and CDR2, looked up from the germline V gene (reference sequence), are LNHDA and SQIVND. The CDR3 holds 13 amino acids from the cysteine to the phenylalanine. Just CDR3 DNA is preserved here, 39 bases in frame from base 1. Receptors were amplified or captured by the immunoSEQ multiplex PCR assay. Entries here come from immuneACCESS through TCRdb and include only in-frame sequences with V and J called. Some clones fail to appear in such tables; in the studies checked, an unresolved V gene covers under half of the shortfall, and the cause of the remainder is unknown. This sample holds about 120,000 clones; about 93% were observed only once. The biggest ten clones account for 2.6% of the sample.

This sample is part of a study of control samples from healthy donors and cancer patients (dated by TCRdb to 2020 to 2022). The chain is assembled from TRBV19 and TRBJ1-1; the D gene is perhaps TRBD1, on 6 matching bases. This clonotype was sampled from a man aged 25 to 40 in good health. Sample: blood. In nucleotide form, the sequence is TGTGCCAGTAATAGGGGGTTGAACACTGAAGCTTTCTTT. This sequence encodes CASNRGLNTEAFF.